These 22 T cell receptor beta chains share one sample of origin, sequenced in a study of cytomegalovirus exposure and HLA in healthy donors. PCR primers comprised 60 Vbeta and 13 Jbeta primers. Sequenced by immunoSEQ multiplex PCR; TCRdb stores in-frame clones only, minus some. Of more than 90,000 clones in the sample, around 81% are singletons; the top ten hold approximately 4%. The sample taken for sequencing was PBMCs. These receptor sequences come from a woman in her 70s in good health and CMV-seropositive.

V usage is TRBV11-2 and J usage is TRBJ2-5; no firm D call. Trimming shortened V by 5 bases and J by 2 bases, and 6 bases separated the two germline ends. From germline, CDR1 is SGHAT and CDR2 FQNNGV. This CDR3 contains 12 residues. The CDR3 DNA reads TGTGCCAGCAGCCACTCACAAGAGACCCAGTACTTC. As protein: CASSHSQETQYF.

This clone was detected only once. V usage is TRBV14 and J usage is TRBJ1-1; the match to TRBD1 covers 7 bases. The CDR3 has 15 amino acids. Trimming cost V 4 bases and J 3 bases; bases outside gene matches: 8. CDR1 and CDR2 from the germline V gene are SGHDN and FVKESK. DNA of the CDR3: TGTGCCAGCAGCCGGCGGACAGGTTGGGACACTGAAGCTTTCTTT. This sequence encodes CASSRRTGWDTEAFF.

V is TRBV30 and J is TRBJ2-3; a possible D gene is TRBD2 (5 bases). Looked up from germline, CDR1 is GTSNPN and CDR2 is SVGIG (reference sequence). The V gene lost 2 bases and the J gene lost 0 bases, with 27 bases spanning the gap. The length of the CDR3 is 20 residues. CDR3 protein: CAWSFPRGLFWRGSTDTQYF. CDR3 DNA sequence: TGTGCCTGGAGTTTCCCGCGAGGGCTATTTTGGCGAGGAAGCACAGATACGCAGTATTTT.

The CDR3: CASSFTSGRETQYF. The CDR3 nucleotides are TGTGCCAGCAGTTTTACTAGCGGGAGAGAGACCCAGTACTTC. The chain couples TRBV28 to TRBJ2-5, with TRBD2 matching over 11 bases. Trimming removed 3 bases from V and 4 bases from J; junction bases left unmatched: 1. The CDR3 has 14 residues. The germline V gene has CDR1 MDHEN and CDR2 SYDVKM.

In regard to this clone: Other DNA sequences from this sample encode an identical CDR3 as well. V and J are TRBV5-1 and TRBJ2-5; 7 bases are shared with TRBD1. The CDR3 totals 15 residues. Germline CDR1 reads SGHRS; CDR2 reads YFSETQ. Trimming at V came to 0 bases and at J to 5 bases, leaving 7 bases not matched to a gene. CDR3 amino acids: CASSLASGGGETQYF. For the CDR3, the DNA is TGCGCCAGCAGCTTGGCCTCAGGGGGTGGGGAGACCCAGTACTTC.

The gene calls are TRBV6-5 and TRBJ1-2, with 8 bases that match TRBD1. Germline V gene sequence: CDR1 MNHEY, CDR2 SVGAGI. CDR3 length equals 13 residues. Trimming cost V 5 bases and J 6 bases; bases outside gene matches: 5. The CDR3 reads CASSDGQGHGYTF. In DNA form, the CDR3 reads TGTGCCAGCAGTGACGGACAGGGTCATGGCTACACCTTC.

The chain carries TRBV7-9 and TRBJ2-6; D ambiguous. The CDR3 covers 17 residues. Germline CDR1 reads SEHNR; CDR2 reads FQNEAQ (reference sequence). V was trimmed by 2 bases and J by 4 bases, leaving 15 bases between them. The CDR3 loop reads CASSLMAPGSGANVLTF. CDR3 nucleotides: TGTGCCAGCAGCTTAATGGCCCCGGGTTCAGGGGCCAACGTCCTGACTTTC.

This clone has just a few counts. This chain joins TRBV5-5 and TRBJ2-5, with TRBD1 identical over 10 bases. The V segment lost 2 bases and the J segment 5 bases; nucleotides outside the gene matches: 9. Looked up from germline, CDR1 is SGHKS and CDR2 is YYEKEE (reference sequence). The CDR3 consists of 16 residues. The CDR3 here is CASSFRTGGGIETQYF. In DNA form, the CDR3 reads TGTGCCAGCAGCTTCCGGACAGGGGGGGGGATTGAGACCCAGTACTTC.

The gene calls are TRBV15 and TRBJ2-1; 9 nucleotides match TRBD1. This CDR3 spans 14 amino acids. With 5 bases clipped from V and 5 bases from J, the junction kept 4 bases outside the gene matches. Per the germline V gene, CDR1 is LNHNV and CDR2 is YYDKDF (reference sequence). This CDR3 reads CATSPRDRDNEQFF. In nucleotides, the CDR3 is TGTGCCACCAGCCCCCGGGACAGGGACAATGAGCAGTTCTTC.

The rearrangement joins TRBV9 to TRBJ2-7, with TRBD1 identical over 9 bases. This CDR3 spans 18 amino acids. Germline V lookup: CDR1 SGDLS, CDR2 YYNGEE. V lost 0 bases and J lost 2; bases outside the gene matches: 12. CDR3 bases: TGTGCCAGCAGCGTAGTTGTTAGAGACAGGGGGTTTCCCTACGAGCAGTACTTC. Translated, it gives CASSVVVRDRGFPYEQYF.

Only a few counts were recorded for this clone. The V gene is TRBV7-2, the J gene TRBJ2-1; D is possibly TRBD2 (6 bases). Germline V gene data show CDR1 as SGHTA and CDR2 as FQGNSA. CDR3 size: 14 residues. The ends were cut back, 5 bases at V and 5 bases at J, with 13 bases in the middle. In nucleotides, the CDR3 is TGTGCCAGCAGCGGGGGACTCCTTAACAATGAGCAGTTCTTC. It yields the protein CASSGGLLNNEQFF.

The chain recombines TRBV7-9 with TRBJ1-2; 12 nucleotides line up with TRBD1. This CDR3 has 16 residues. V was clipped by 5 bases and J by 5 bases; unmatched bases: 9. CDR1 SEHNR and CDR2 FQNEAQ come from the germline V gene (reference sequence). The CDR3 region has the DNA TGTGCCAGCAGCCCCACCGGGACAGGGGGCGTTTATGGCTACACCTTC. Translating it yields CASSPTGTGGVYGYTF.

V and J are TRBV25-1 and TRBJ2-5; D gene uncertain. V was cut by 4 bases and J by 4 bases, with 22 bases left in between. The length of the CDR3 is 17 residues. Germline V CDR1 and CDR2: MGHDK, SYGVNS. The CDR3 spells CASSVVASGAGSETQYF. CDR3 in DNA: TGTGCCAGCAGTGTGGTTGCTAGTGGTGCCGGGTCAGAGACCCAGTACTTC.

Here the CDR3 reads CASRPGGTNYGYTF. In DNA, the CDR3 is TGTGCCAGCAGACCAGGGGGCACAAACTATGGCTACACCTTC. The chain combines TRBV6-5 with TRBJ1-2; 8 positions match TRBD1. CDR1 and CDR2 (germline): MNHEY, SVGAGI. J gave up 2 bases and V 6 bases, and 5 bases lay outside the gene matches. The CDR3 runs 14 residues.

V is TRBV19 and J is TRBJ1-2; 9 bases fit TRBD1. The CDR3 has 16 amino acids. V dropped 6 bases and J dropped 0; count of bases not matched to a gene: 8. Germline V CDR1 and CDR2: LNHDA, SQIVND (reference sequence). The CDR3: CASRTTGGVSNYGYTF. DNA for the CDR3: TGTGCCAGTAGGACCACAGGGGGCGTATCTAACTATGGCTACACCTTC.

This chain joins TRBV21-1 and TRBJ1-3. TRBV21-1 is annotated as a pseudogene. CDR3 length equals 16 residues. CDR3 in DNA: TGTGCCAGCAGCAAAAGGAGGGGTCCGTCTGGAAACACCATATATTTT. Translated, it gives CASSKRRGPSGNTIYF.

The gene calls are TRBV2 and TRBJ2-2; 10 bases are a match to TRBD2. Germline CDR1 SNHLY, CDR2 FYNNEI. V dropped 3 bases and J dropped 3; count of bases not matched to a gene: 4. The length of the CDR3 is 16 residues. CDR3 in amino acids: CASSEGGTSDTGELFF. The CDR3 DNA is TGTGCCAGCAGTGAGGGAGGGACTAGCGACACCGGGGAGCTGTTTTTT.

V is TRBV5-1 and J is TRBJ2-3; possible D gene TRBD1, 5 bases. Per germline, CDR1 SGHRS and CDR2 YFSETQ. V was shortened by 2 bases and J by 3 bases, with 16 bases between the two germline ends. The CDR3 consists of 16 residues. In nucleotides, the CDR3 is TGCGCCAGCAGCTTTATGTCCAGGACAACTACAGATACGCAGTATTTT. This codes for CASSFMSRTTTDTQYF.

This clone was picked up one time. The chain combines TRBV7-9 with TRBJ2-5; 9 bases fit TRBD1. The CDR3 has 13 amino acids. CDR1 SEHNR and CDR2 FQNEAQ come from the germline V gene (reference sequence). V dropped 5 bases and J dropped 5; count of bases not matched to a gene: 3. The CDR3 sequence is CASSKDRGETQYF. As DNA, the CDR3 is TGTGCCAGCAGCAAGGACAGGGGCGAGACCCAGTACTTC.

CDR3 sequence (DNA): TGTGCCAGCAGCCAAGAAAAGGGGAAATCTCAAGAGACCCAGTACTTC. Residues: CASSQEKGKSQETQYF. The chain combines TRBV4-2 with TRBJ2-5; possibly TRBD1 for D (5 bases). The germline CDR1 and CDR2 sequences are LGHNA and YNFKEQ. The CDR3 totals 16 residues. V was pared by 0 bases and J by 2 bases, with 13 bases between.

This clone came up a few times. V is TRBV5-1 and J is TRBJ2-3, with 9 bases identical to TRBD1. The CDR3 has 15 amino acids. CDR1 and CDR2 (germline): SGHRS, YFSETQ. Trimming at V came to 3 bases and at J to 4 bases, leaving 6 bases not matched to a gene. CDR3 protein: CASSSHRGPADTQYF. CDR3 DNA: TGCGCCAGCAGCTCCCACAGGGGGCCCGCAGATACGCAGTATTTT.

This clone was observed a single time. The V and J genes are TRBV15 and TRBJ2-1; perhaps TRBD1 as D (6 bases). The germline V gene has CDR1 LNHNV and CDR2 YYDKDF (reference sequence). V lost 1 base, J lost 4 bases, and 8 bases lay in between. This CDR3 has 14 residues. CDR3 nucleotide sequence: TGTGCCACCAGCAGAGTAACAGGGTACAATGAGCAGTTCTTC. Protein: CATSRVTGYNEQFF.